This TCR beta chain is from a study of CD8+CD57+ T cells in acquired aplastic anemia. Whoever was chosen for sequencing had shown CD8+CD57+ cell expansion by flow cytometry. The CDR3 is 13 residues long. Germline V gives CDR1 SQVTM, CDR2 ANQGSEA. The TCR beta profiling, which covered VDJ combination and CDR3 sequence, was carried out using genomic DNA as the template. MiXCR, applied by TCRdb to the reads, yields one record per CDR3 protein. The sample yields some 170,000 distinct CDR3 sequences, about 45% seen once. Concerning this clonotype itself: One junction end does not reproduce the germline sequence, and a read error may be involved.

The chain employs TRBV29-1 and TRBJ2-1; D possibly corresponds to TRBD2 (5 bases). This receptor was identified in a human donor with aplastic anemia. What was sequenced was sorted CD4+, CD8+, or CD8+CD57+ T cells (not recorded which) from PBMCs. CDR3 sequence: CSVEVYAAGEQSF. The CDR3, as DNA: TGCAGCGTTGAGGTCTATGCCGCGGGTGAGCAGTCCTTC.